This T cell receptor beta chain was sequenced in a study of early T cells in non-severe SARS-CoV-2 infection. TCRdb used MiXCR to reprocess the 5' RACE reads, holding one entry per CDR3 protein. The sample yields some 80,000 distinct CDR3 sequences, under 11% seen once. Trimming removed 10 bases from V and 3 bases from J, with 15 bases in between. The germline CDR1 and CDR2 sequences are SEHNR and FQNEAQ (reference sequence). The CDR3 contains 14 residues. The source is an adult who was a healthcare worker with PCR-confirmed SARS-CoV-2 infection or an uninfected control (not recorded which). Sequences were derived from whole blood, sampled at baseline. The J gene is TRBJ2-2, the V gene TRBV7-9; D is perhaps TRBD2 (6 bases). The CDR3 DNA follows: TGTGCCACCCGAGGAGGGGCATACACCGGGGAGCTGTTTTTT. Translated, it gives CATRGGAYTGELFF. The whole variable domain, remainder taken from reference TRBV7-9 and TRBJ2-2, is DTGVSQNPRHKITKRGQNVTFRCDPISEHNRLYWYRQTLGQGPEFLTYFQNEAQLEKSRLLSDRFSAERPKGSFSTLEIQRTEQGDSAMYLCATRGGAYTGELFFGEGSRLTVL.